Here is one TCR beta chain with its context. What it recognizes is unknown. The sample is drawn from a study of CD8 T cells in Susac syndrome. Overall study findings and caveats: Acknowledgment was made by the study that its TCR sequencing and HLA analysis involved a relatively small number of individuals.

V was pared by 4 bases and J by 8 bases, with 6 bases of the junction left unmatched. The CDR3 is 15 residues long. Germline V gene sequence: CDR1 SGHNT, CDR2 YYREEE (reference sequence). cDNA came from around 0.5 to 1 ug RNA primed by random hexamers. The CDR3 of TCR beta was amplified by immunoSEQ multiplex PCR across 54 Vbeta and 13 Jbeta. TCRdb fed the immunoSEQ multiplex PCR reads into MiXCR, producing one record per CDR3 protein. The table includes approximately 190,000 distinct CDR3 sequences, 90% to 97% detected once. Sequencing of TCR beta drew on CD8+ and CD4+ T cells from blood. This receptor was obtained from a human donor with Susac syndrome. The gene calls are TRBV5-4 and TRBJ1-6; TRBD1 matches at 10 bases. Sequencing used CD4+ T cells from PBMCs. CDR3: CASSPGTGVDSPLHF. In DNA form, the CDR3 reads TGTGCCAGCAGCCCGGGGACAGGGGTGGATTCACCCCTCCACTTT.